Listed below are T cell receptor beta chains from one sample, sequenced in a study of blood T cell repertoires in COVID-19. Profiled with immunoSEQ multiplex PCR; TCRdb holds only in-frame clones, not every one. The sample has fewer than 200,000 clones, around 80% seen once. Material: peripheral blood. The receptor set was obtained from a woman aged 55-69 years with COVID-19, enrolled during active disease. The CDR3 runs from the conserved cysteine through the conserved F or W. The D gene is left open where the match is weak. Clone size appears in some rows only: once, few, many, or a class for an expanded clone.

clone_size: NA; d_call: TRBD2; v_call: TRBV11-2; j_call: TRBJ2-5; cdr3_nt: TGTGCCAGCAGCCCCCTAGCGGGGGGGCAGGAGACCCAGTACTTC; cdr3_aa: CASSPLAGGQETQYF
clone_size: NA; d_call: NA; v_call: TRBV11-2; j_call: TRBJ1-4; cdr3_nt: TGTGCCAGCAGCTCTGACTCTGGGACTAATGAAAAACTGTTTTTT; cdr3_aa: CASSSDSGTNEKLFF
clone_size: NA; d_call: NA; v_call: TRBV11-3; j_call: TRBJ2-2; cdr3_nt: TGTGCCAGCAGCTTAGGAGGGGGGAACACCGGGGAGCTGTTTTTT; cdr3_aa: CASSLGGGNTGELFF
clone_size: few; d_call: NA; v_call: TRBV6-1; j_call: TRBJ1-1; cdr3_nt: TGTGCCAGCAGTGACCCACCGGGACATATGAACACTGAAGCTTTCTTT; cdr3_aa: CASSDPPGHMNTEAFF
clone_size: few; d_call: NA; v_call: TRBV11-2; j_call: TRBJ2-5; cdr3_nt: TGTGCCAGCAGCGAACACCCGGGATCCGGGACCCAGTACTTC; cdr3_aa: CASSEHPGSGTQYF
clone_size: NA; d_call: NA; v_call: TRBV2; j_call: TRBJ2-3; cdr3_nt: TGTGCCACCCTCCGGGAGATTGGCACAGATACGCAGTATTTT; cdr3_aa: CATLREIGTDTQYF
clone_size: NA; d_call: TRBD1; v_call: TRBV18; j_call: TRBJ1-6; cdr3_nt: TGTGCCAGCTCACCACCAAACGCCTTGCCGGGACAGGGGAATTCACCCCTCCACTTT; cdr3_aa: CASSPPNALPGQGNSPLHF
clone_size: once; d_call: TRBD1; v_call: TRBV3-1/TRBV3-2; j_call: TRBJ1-1; cdr3_nt: TGTGCCAGCAGCCCCGGACAGGGAAGAACGGGCACTGAAGCTTTCTTT; cdr3_aa: CASSPGQGRTGTEAFF
clone_size: NA; d_call: NA; v_call: TRBV7-7; j_call: TRBJ2-1; cdr3_nt: TGTGCTAGCAGCTTGACAGCCTACAATGAGCAGTTCTTC; cdr3_aa: CASSLTAYNEQFF
clone_size: NA; d_call: NA; v_call: TRBV6-1; j_call: TRBJ1-2; cdr3_nt: TGTGCCAGCAGTGAAGCTCACCGGGTTTCCTATGGCTACACCTTC; cdr3_aa: CASSEAHRVSYGYTF
clone_size: NA; d_call: TRBD1; v_call: TRBV28; j_call: TRBJ1-2; cdr3_nt: TGTGCCAGCAGTTCCACAGGGGGTTATGGCTACACCTTC; cdr3_aa: CASSSTGGYGYTF
clone_size: NA; d_call: TRBD1; v_call: TRBV15; j_call: TRBJ1-4; cdr3_nt: TGTGCCACCAGCAGAGCCGACAGGGGAAAAGAAAAACTGTTTTTT; cdr3_aa: CATSRADRGKEKLFF
clone_size: NA; d_call: NA; v_call: TRBV27; j_call: TRBJ1-2; cdr3_nt: TGTGCCAGCAGTTTATCGGGCAGGGGTCTCTATGGCTACACCTTC; cdr3_aa: CASSLSGRGLYGYTF
clone_size: NA; d_call: TRBD2; v_call: TRBV30; j_call: TRBJ2-5; cdr3_nt: TGTGCCTGGAGTTCACTACTAGCGGGAGAGACCCAGTACTTC; cdr3_aa: CAWSSLLAGETQYF
clone_size: once; d_call: NA; v_call: TRBV7-3; j_call: TRBJ2-1; cdr3_nt: TGTGCCAGCAGCTTAGAGGCATCCTGGGCAGGGGACAATGAGCAGTTCTTC; cdr3_aa: CASSLEASWAGDNEQFF
clone_size: NA; d_call: NA; v_call: TRBV7-9; j_call: TRBJ1-4; cdr3_nt: TGTGCCAGCAGCTCACCAAGGACAGCTAATGAAAAACTGTTTTTT; cdr3_aa: CASSSPRTANEKLFF
clone_size: NA; d_call: NA; v_call: TRBV28; j_call: TRBJ1-2; cdr3_nt: TGTGCCAGCAGTCCTCAGGGCGACTATGGCTACACCTTC; cdr3_aa: CASSPQGDYGYTF
clone_size: NA; d_call: TRBD1; v_call: TRBV5-1; j_call: TRBJ2-5; cdr3_nt: TGCGCCAGCAGCCCCGGGACAGCTCAGATATGGACCCAGTACTTC; cdr3_aa: CASSPGTAQIWTQYF
clone_size: NA; d_call: NA; v_call: TRBV20-1; j_call: TRBJ1-1; cdr3_nt: TGCAGTGCCGACCGGGTCCACCAAACTTTCTTT; cdr3_aa: CSADRVHQTFF
clone_size: NA; d_call: TRBD2; v_call: TRBV7-2; j_call: TRBJ2-1; cdr3_nt: TGTGCCAGCAGCTTCACCAGCGGGAGGGAGAATGAGCAGTTCTTC; cdr3_aa: CASSFTSGRENEQFF
clone_size: few; d_call: NA; v_call: TRBV5-1; j_call: TRBJ2-1; cdr3_nt: TGCGCCAGCAGCTTGGAGTCACTCTCAGAGGATGAGCAGTTCTTC; cdr3_aa: CASSLESLSEDEQFF
clone_size: NA; d_call: NA; v_call: TRBV30; j_call: TRBJ2-7; cdr3_nt: TGTGCCTGGAGTTTTCAGGGGGGCTACGAGCAGTACTTC; cdr3_aa: CAWSFQGGYEQYF
clone_size: NA; d_call: NA; v_call: TRBV5-1; j_call: TRBJ1-2; cdr3_nt: TGCGCCAGCAGCGCACAACTGACAAACGATGGCTACACCTTC; cdr3_aa: CASSAQLTNDGYTF
clone_size: NA; d_call: TRBD1; v_call: TRBV29-1; j_call: TRBJ2-3; cdr3_nt: TGCAGCGTTGTCCCGGGACAGGGGGCTCCAGATACGCAGTATTTT; cdr3_aa: CSVVPGQGAPDTQYF
clone_size: NA; d_call: TRBD2; v_call: TRBV9; j_call: TRBJ2-2; cdr3_nt: TGTGCCAGCAGCTGGGGCGGGGGGAACACCGGGGAGCTGTTTTTT; cdr3_aa: CASSWGGGNTGELFF
clone_size: NA; d_call: NA; v_call: TRBV6-2/TRBV6-3; j_call: TRBJ1-6; cdr3_nt: TGTGCCAGCAGTTACTCGAAAGGTCAGGGGAATTCACCCCTCCACTTT; cdr3_aa: CASSYSKGQGNSPLHF
clone_size: NA; d_call: NA; v_call: TRBV19; j_call: TRBJ1-4; cdr3_nt: TGTGCCAGTAGTAACGGGAGGTTGGAAAAACTGTTTTTT; cdr3_aa: CASSNGRLEKLFF
clone_size: NA; d_call: TRBD2; v_call: TRBV9; j_call: TRBJ2-1; cdr3_nt: TGTGCCAGCAGCGTCGACCGGACTAGCGGGCTAAACTACAATGAGCAGTTCTTC; cdr3_aa: CASSVDRTSGLNYNEQFF
clone_size: NA; d_call: TRBD1; v_call: TRBV30; j_call: TRBJ2-7; cdr3_nt: TGTGCCTTGGGACAGGGCTACGAGCAGTACTTC; cdr3_aa: CALGQGYEQYF
clone_size: once; d_call: TRBD1; v_call: TRBV6-6; j_call: TRBJ2-1; cdr3_nt: TGTGCCAGCAGAACAGGGGGGTACAATGAGCAGTTCTTC; cdr3_aa: CASRTGGYNEQFF
clone_size: NA; d_call: NA; v_call: TRBV19; j_call: TRBJ1-2; cdr3_nt: TGTGCCAGTAGTATAGGCAGGATTAGCTATGGCTACACCTTC; cdr3_aa: CASSIGRISYGYTF
clone_size: NA; d_call: TRBD2; v_call: TRBV28; j_call: TRBJ2-3; cdr3_nt: TGTGCCAGCAGTTTCTGGCGGGGGGCTAGCACAGATACGCAGTATTTT; cdr3_aa: CASSFWRGASTDTQYF
clone_size: NA; d_call: NA; v_call: TRBV6-5; j_call: TRBJ1-2; cdr3_nt: TGTGCCAGCAATCGAGTAGGGGCAGGCTATGGCTACACCTTC; cdr3_aa: CASNRVGAGYGYTF
clone_size: NA; d_call: NA; v_call: TRBV11-3; j_call: TRBJ2-2; cdr3_nt: TGTGCCAGCAGCCTCGGGACAATGACCGGGGAGCTGTTTTTT; cdr3_aa: CASSLGTMTGELFF
clone_size: once; d_call: NA; v_call: TRBV28; j_call: TRBJ2-5; cdr3_nt: TGTGCCAGCAGTTTATTTCCAGGGCAGGGGCAAGAGACCCAGTACTTC; cdr3_aa: CASSLFPGQGQETQYF
clone_size: NA; d_call: NA; v_call: TRBV5-1; j_call: TRBJ2-3; cdr3_nt: TGCGCCAGCAGTTCACGGGGGGCCAGCACAGATACGCAGTATTTT; cdr3_aa: CASSSRGASTDTQYF
clone_size: once; d_call: NA; v_call: TRBV2; j_call: TRBJ1-5; cdr3_nt: TGTGCCAGCAGTTTCAACATTCGTAATCAGCCCCAGCATTTT; cdr3_aa: CASSFNIRNQPQHF
clone_size: NA; d_call: TRBD2; v_call: TRBV5-6; j_call: TRBJ2-7; cdr3_nt: TGTGCCACCCAAAGTTCTAGCGGGTACGAGCAGTACTTC; cdr3_aa: CATQSSSGYEQYF
clone_size: NA; d_call: NA; v_call: TRBV2; j_call: TRBJ1-3; cdr3_nt: TGTGCCAGCACCCTTAAGGCAGGCATCTCTGGAAACACCATATATTTT; cdr3_aa: CASTLKAGISGNTIYF
clone_size: NA; d_call: NA; v_call: TRBV9; j_call: TRBJ2-5; cdr3_nt: TGTGCCAGCAGCGTTAGCAGCCCTCCGAGGACCCAGTACTTC; cdr3_aa: CASSVSSPPRTQYF
clone_size: NA; d_call: NA; v_call: TRBV2; j_call: TRBJ1-1; cdr3_nt: TGTGCCAGCAGCCTACTTCGACAGATTATGAACACTGAAGCTTTCTTT; cdr3_aa: CASSLLRQIMNTEAFF
clone_size: NA; d_call: NA; v_call: TRBV12-5; j_call: TRBJ1-5; cdr3_nt: TGTGCTAGTGGTTTGGTGTCAGGGGAACACTATAGCAATCAGCCCCAGCATTTT; cdr3_aa: CASGLVSGEHYSNQPQHF
clone_size: NA; d_call: TRBD2; v_call: TRBV14; j_call: TRBJ2-3; cdr3_nt: TGTGCCAGCAGCCACGAGCGGGAGGACACCAAATCTAGCACAGATACGCAGTATTTT; cdr3_aa: CASSHEREDTKSSTDTQYF
clone_size: few; d_call: TRBD1; v_call: TRBV5-1; j_call: TRBJ1-1; cdr3_nt: TGCGCCAGCAGCGTATCCGCCGGGACAGGGGTGGCTGAAGCTTTCTTT; cdr3_aa: CASSVSAGTGVAEAFF
clone_size: few; d_call: TRBD1; v_call: TRBV29-1; j_call: TRBJ2-5; cdr3_nt: TGCAGCGTTCCGGGACAGGGTACAGAGACCCAGTACTTC; cdr3_aa: CSVPGQGTETQYF
clone_size: NA; d_call: NA; v_call: TRBV20-1; j_call: TRBJ1-1; cdr3_nt: TGCAGTGCTAGTCCGAGACAGACGACGAACACTGAAGCTTTCTTT; cdr3_aa: CSASPRQTTNTEAFF
clone_size: few; d_call: TRBD2; v_call: TRBV6-5; j_call: TRBJ2-5; cdr3_nt: TGTGCCAGCAAGGTGCGGGGGGCTGAAGAGACCCAGTACTTC; cdr3_aa: CASKVRGAEETQYF
clone_size: NA; d_call: NA; v_call: TRBV29-1; j_call: TRBJ1-4; cdr3_nt: TGCAGCGTTGGGGGGGACGCTAATGAAAAACTGTTTTTT; cdr3_aa: CSVGGDANEKLFF
clone_size: NA; d_call: TRBD2; v_call: TRBV7-2; j_call: TRBJ2-4; cdr3_nt: TGTGCCAGCAGCTCGAAGCGGGGGGTTGGTAGCATTCAGTACTTC; cdr3_aa: CASSSKRGVGSIQYF
clone_size: NA; d_call: TRBD1; v_call: TRBV11-2; j_call: TRBJ2-5; cdr3_nt: TGTGCCAGCAGCGGACAGGTAACTGGGGAGACCCAGTACTTC; cdr3_aa: CASSGQVTGETQYF
clone_size: NA; d_call: TRBD1; v_call: TRBV19; j_call: TRBJ1-1; cdr3_nt: TGTGCCAGTAGTATCGTTACAGGGGGCGGGAGAACTGAAGCTTTCTTT; cdr3_aa: CASSIVTGGGRTEAFF
clone_size: NA; d_call: TRBD2; v_call: TRBV5-1; j_call: TRBJ2-7; cdr3_nt: TGCGCCAGCAGCCAAGCGGGAGGGACCTACGAGCAGTACTTC; cdr3_aa: CASSQAGGTYEQYF
clone_size: NA; d_call: TRBD2; v_call: TRBV10-3; j_call: TRBJ2-7; cdr3_nt: TGTGCCATCAGTGACGGGACTAGTATCTACGAGCAGTACTTC; cdr3_aa: CAISDGTSIYEQYF
clone_size: once; d_call: NA; v_call: TRBV6-5; j_call: TRBJ1-2; cdr3_nt: TGTGCCAGCAGTTACGTCGCAGGTGGATATGGCTACACCTTC; cdr3_aa: CASSYVAGGYGYTF
clone_size: once; d_call: NA; v_call: TRBV5-1; j_call: TRBJ2-2; cdr3_nt: TGCGCCAGCAGCGAACGCAGGTCTGTCGGGGAGCTGTTTTTT; cdr3_aa: CASSERRSVGELFF
clone_size: NA; d_call: TRBD2; v_call: TRBV4-1; j_call: TRBJ2-1; cdr3_nt: TGCGCCAGCAGCTTCAGCGGGAGGGCCTACAATGAGCAGTTCTTC; cdr3_aa: CASSFSGRAYNEQFF